These T cell receptor beta chains were read from a single sample in a study of T cells after yellow fever vaccination. Using its own MiXCR run on the 5' RACE reads, TCRdb lists one record per CDR3 protein. The sample yields roughly 120,000 distinct CDR3 sequences, about 7.4% seen once. Material: CD4+ T cells sorted from PBMCs, obtained approximately 11 days after the first yellow fever vaccination. Source of these receptors: a man aged 18 to 30 who received the YFV17D yellow fever vaccine. The CDR3 runs from the conserved cysteine through the conserved F or W. D genes are given only for firm matches.

d_gene | j_gene | v_gene | CDR3aa
- | TRBJ2-2 | TRBV27 | CASPLNAGGELFF
- | TRBJ1-1 | TRBV12-3/TRBV12-4 | CASSLNRGAEAFF
- | TRBJ2-1 | TRBV21-1 | CASPGQPYNEQFF
TRBD1 | TRBJ2-7 | TRBV2 | CASSRDRETYEQYF
TRBD1 | TRBJ1-1 | TRBV11-2 | CASSYYRTGGTATEAFF
- | TRBJ2-5 | TRBV27 | CASGRRETQYF
- | TRBJ2-4 | TRBV9 | CASSPAKNIQYF
- | TRBJ2-3 | TRBV5-6 | CASSSGRPPGTDTQYF
TRBD1 | TRBJ1-1 | TRBV6-2/TRBV6-3 | CASSYDLTGEATEAFF
TRBD1 | TRBJ2-7 | TRBV20-1 | CSANPGTGGAEQYF
- | TRBJ1-1 | TRBV18 | CASSPEDWSTEAFF
TRBD1 | TRBJ2-5 | TRBV5-1 | CASSLATGQGRVQYF
- | TRBJ2-5 | TRBV5-1 | CATSRLSGSETQYF
- | TRBJ2-1 | TRBV25-1 | CASSEADREQFF
- | TRBJ2-3 | TRBV20-1 | CSARDTGTDTQYF
- | TRBJ2-3 | TRBV7-2 | CASSFLDTQYF
- | TRBJ2-7 | TRBV5-1 | CASGFGSYEQYF
- | TRBJ2-3 | TRBV6-2/TRBV6-3 | CASSYSTAITAGKKISTDTQYF
TRBD2 | TRBJ2-3 | TRBV7-2 | CASSDLERGGVWTQYF
- | TRBJ1-1 | TRBV7-2 | CASSLYHWSTEAFF
- | TRBJ1-6 | TRBV28 | CASRMAGSVYNSPLHF
TRBD1 | TRBJ2-7 | TRBV6-5 | CASSYTSDRDYEQYF
- | TRBJ2-5 | TRBV7-2 | CASSPQPRVETQYF
- | TRBJ1-6 | TRBV20-1 | CSARSAYNSPLHF
- | TRBJ2-7 | TRBV20-1 | CSAIRQANGKYEQYF
TRBD1 | TRBJ1-3 | TRBV7-2 | CASSPNRQGGNTIYF
- | TRBJ2-3 | TRBV11-2 | CASSRGVPSTDTQYF
- | TRBJ1-2 | TRBV7-2 | CASSFTGWGYGYTF
- | TRBJ2-2 | TRBV7-9 | CASSLGTAPSGELFF
TRBD2 | TRBJ2-5 | TRBV12-3/TRBV12-4 | CASSPRTSGVETQYF
- | TRBJ1-2 | TRBV6-5 | CASSYSSASNYGYTF
- | TRBJ1-2 | TRBV20-1 | CSAGQGTNYGYTF
TRBD1 | TRBJ1-1 | TRBV7-2 | CASRGDRGNLLNTEAFF
TRBD2 | TRBJ2-1 | TRBV18 | CASSPQRGGYNEQFF
- | TRBJ1-3 | TRBV6-5 | CASSYSSGPGNTIYF
TRBD1 | TRBJ1-1 | TRBV4-2 | CASSQDLVRAGGNEAFF
- | TRBJ1-2 | TRBV27 | CASSWQGNYGYTF
- | TRBJ1-2 | TRBV24-1 | CATSDRRDGYTF
- | TRBJ1-3 | TRBV7-7 | CASSLRVGNTIYF
- | TRBJ2-7 | TRBV20-1 | CSASDRTDVYEQYF
- | TRBJ2-5 | TRBV7-2 | CASSLGGTLETQYF